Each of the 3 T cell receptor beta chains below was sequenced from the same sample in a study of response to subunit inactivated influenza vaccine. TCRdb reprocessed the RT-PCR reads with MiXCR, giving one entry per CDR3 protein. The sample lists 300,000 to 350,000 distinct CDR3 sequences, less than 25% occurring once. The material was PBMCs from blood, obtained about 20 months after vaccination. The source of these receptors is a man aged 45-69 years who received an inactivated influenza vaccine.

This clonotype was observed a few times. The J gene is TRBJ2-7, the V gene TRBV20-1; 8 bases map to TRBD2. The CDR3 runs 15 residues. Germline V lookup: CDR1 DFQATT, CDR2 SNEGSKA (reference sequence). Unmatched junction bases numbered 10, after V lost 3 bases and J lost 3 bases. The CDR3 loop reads CSASRRATSDYEQYF. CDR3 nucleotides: TGCAGTGCTAGCAGGCGGGCGACTAGCGACTACGAGCAGTACTTC.

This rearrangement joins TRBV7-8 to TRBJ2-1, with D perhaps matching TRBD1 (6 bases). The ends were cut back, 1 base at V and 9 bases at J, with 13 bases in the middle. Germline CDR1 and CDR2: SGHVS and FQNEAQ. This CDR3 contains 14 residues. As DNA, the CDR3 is TGTGCCAGCAGCTTAGTCTGGGACACGCGTGAGCAGTTCTTC. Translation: CASSLVWDTREQFF.

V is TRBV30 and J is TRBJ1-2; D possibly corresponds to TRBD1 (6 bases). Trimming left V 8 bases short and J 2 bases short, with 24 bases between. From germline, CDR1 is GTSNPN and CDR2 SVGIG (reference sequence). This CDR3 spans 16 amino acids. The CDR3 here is CASLRTGTPTNYGYTF. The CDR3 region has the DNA TGTGCCAGCTTACGCACCGGGACACCGACCAACTATGGCTACACCTTC.